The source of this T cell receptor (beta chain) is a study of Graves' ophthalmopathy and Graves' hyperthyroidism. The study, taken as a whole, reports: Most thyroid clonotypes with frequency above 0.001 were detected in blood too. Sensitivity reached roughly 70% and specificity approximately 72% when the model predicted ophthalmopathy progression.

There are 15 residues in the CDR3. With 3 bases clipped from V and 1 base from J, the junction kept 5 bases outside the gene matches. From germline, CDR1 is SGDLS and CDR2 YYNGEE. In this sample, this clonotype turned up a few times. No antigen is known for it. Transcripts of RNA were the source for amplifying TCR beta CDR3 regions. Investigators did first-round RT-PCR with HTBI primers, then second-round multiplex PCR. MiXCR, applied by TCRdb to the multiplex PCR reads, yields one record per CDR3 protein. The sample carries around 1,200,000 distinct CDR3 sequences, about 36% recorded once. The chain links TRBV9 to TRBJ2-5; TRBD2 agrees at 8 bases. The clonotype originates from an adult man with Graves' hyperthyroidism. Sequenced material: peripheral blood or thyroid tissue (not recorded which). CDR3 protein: CASSARGGFQETQYF. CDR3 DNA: TGTGCCAGCAGCGCCCGGGGGGGTTTCCAAGAGACCCAGTACTTC.